One and the same sample provided the 32 T cell receptor beta chains below, sequenced in a study of glioma-infiltrating T cells after dendritic cell vaccination. The time point denotes: after dendritic cell vaccination, including at tumor progression/relapse. The repertoire was sequenced with immunoSEQ multiplex PCR; TCRdb's copy has only in-frame clones and lacks some. The sample lists some 99,000 clones; around 80% were seen once. This material consisted of blood, taken after dendritic cell vaccination. All receptors come from a human donor with glioblastoma.

The chain couples TRBV19 to TRBJ1-1; D may be TRBD1 (5 bases). Germline CDR1 and CDR2: LNHDA and SQIVND (reference sequence). The CDR3 covers 13 residues. V was shortened by 6 bases and J by 5 bases, with 13 bases between the two germline ends. The DNA for the CDR3 is TGTGCCAGTAGCCGACAGTGGGGAACTGAAGCTTTCTTT. It codes for CASSRQWGTEAFF.

The V gene is TRBV30, the J gene TRBJ1-1, with 7 bases matching TRBD1. From germline, CDR1 is GTSNPN and CDR2 SVGIG (reference sequence). The trim removed 8 bases at V and 1 base at J, leaving 7 bases unmatched. The length of the CDR3 is 13 residues. In DNA form, the CDR3 reads TGTGCCCAAAGGACAGGAAAGAACACTGAAGCTTTCTTT. The encoded protein is CAQRTGKNTEAFF. The variable domain in full, completed from reference TRBV30 and TRBJ1-1, reads SQTIHQWPATLVQPVGSPLSLECTVEGTSNPNLYWYRQAAGRGLQLLFYSVGIGQISSEVPQNLSASRPQDRQFILSSKKLLLSDSGFYLCAQRTGKNTEAFFGQGTRLTVV.

The J gene is TRBJ2-1, the V gene TRBV6-5; the match to TRBD2 covers 7 bases. The germline V gene has CDR1 MNHEY and CDR2 SVGAGI. After removal of 7 bases from V and 8 bases from J, the junction contained 8 bases not matched to a gene. This CDR3 comprises 13 residues. This chain's CDR3 is CASTGTTSDEQFF. CDR3 nucleotide sequence: TGTGCCAGCACCGGGACTACCTCCGATGAGCAGTTCTTC.

The chain carries TRBV18 and TRBJ1-1; D might be TRBD1 (6 bases). The V gene lost 0 bases and the J gene lost 5 bases, with 19 bases spanning the gap. Germline loops: CDR1 KGHSH, CDR2 LQKENI. The CDR3 extends over 17 amino acids. The CDR3 DNA reads as TGTGCCAGCTCACCACCCCCGTGGGACATCGGGCGGACTGAAGCTTTCTTT. Translated, it gives CASSPPPWDIGRTEAFF. Together with reference TRBV18 and TRBJ1-1, the CDR3 gives the full variable domain: NAGVMQNPRHLVRRRGQEARLRCSPMKGHSHVYWYRQLPEEGLKFMVYLQKENIIDESGMPKERFSAEFPKEGPSILRIQQVVRGDSAAYFCASSPPPWDIGRTEAFFGQGTRLTVV.

The rearrangement uses TRBV6-5 and TRBJ2-6; D is perhaps TRBD2 (6 bases). CDR1 and CDR2 (germline): MNHEY, SVGAGI. The CDR3 is 16 residues long. V was cut by 2 bases and J by 1 base, with 9 bases left in between. This chain's CDR3 is CASSYGGNSGANVLTF. CDR3 DNA: TGTGCCAGCAGTTACGGCGGGAATTCTGGGGCCAACGTCCTGACTTTC.

The chain employs TRBV2 and TRBJ1-4; perhaps TRBD1 as D (6 bases). V lost 7 bases and J lost 1, with 13 bases in between. Germline-derived CDR1 and CDR2 are SNHLY and FYNNEI. The CDR3 runs to 15 residues. CDR3 in DNA: TGTGCCAGCACTGTTGGGACAAAAACTAATGAAAAACTGTTTTTT. It yields the protein CASTVGTKTNEKLFF. The full variable domain, its missing parts supplied by reference TRBV2 and TRBJ1-4, is EPEVTQTPSHQVTQMGQEVILRCVPISNHLYFYWYRQILGQKVEFLVSFYNNEISEKSEIFDDQFSVERPDGSNFTLKIRSTKLEDSAMYFCASTVGTKTNEKLFFGSGTQLSVL.

The chain has TRBV7-9 and TRBJ1-2; a possible D gene is TRBD1 (5 bases). The V end lost 5 bases, the J end lost 5 bases, and 18 bases lay between the germline ends. The CDR3 spans 15 residues. Germline CDR1 and CDR2: SEHNR and FQNEAQ (reference sequence). In DNA, the CDR3 is TGTGCCAGCAGCGAGCAGGGAATCGGGGGTTATGGCTACACCTTC. It codes for CASSEQGIGGYGYTF.

This clone was picked up a small number of times. CDR3 nucleotides: TGTGCCAGCAAGCCTAGCGGGGTTTCAGATACGCAGTATTTT. Encoded protein: CASKPSGVSDTQYF. The rearrangement joins TRBV7-3 to TRBJ2-3; 9 nucleotides agree with TRBD2. Germline V lookup: CDR1 SGHTA, CDR2 FQGTGA. The CDR3 contains 14 residues. The V and J ends lost 7 bases and 4 bases, in that order; junction bases with no gene match: 6.

The rearrangement uses TRBV7-9 and TRBJ1-1; 7 positions agree with TRBD1. V shed 5 bases, J shed 1 base, and the junction held 7 bases outside the gene matches. This CDR3 is 15 amino acids long. Germline CDR1 reads SEHNR; CDR2 reads FQNEAQ (reference sequence). The CDR3 loop reads CASSLRTGGNTEAFF. For the CDR3, the DNA is TGTGCCAGCAGCCTAAGGACAGGAGGGAACACTGAAGCTTTCTTT.

As DNA, the CDR3 is TGTGCCAGCAGCTTAGGGACTAGTCCCCGCACAGATACGCAGTATTTT. It is translated as CASSLGTSPRTDTQYF. The chain couples TRBV11-2 to TRBJ2-3, with 7 bases aligning to TRBD2. V lost 1 base, J lost 1 base, and 5 bases stayed unmatched. Germline V lookup: CDR1 SGHAT, CDR2 FQNNGV. The length of the CDR3 is 16 residues.

DNA of the CDR3: TGTGCCAGCAGCTTGGGGAGGGGGAATAATTCACCCCTCCACTTT. Its translation: CASSLGRGNNSPLHF. The V call is TRBV7-2, the J call TRBJ1-6, with D tentatively TRBD1 (6 bases). CDR1 and CDR2 from the germline V gene are SGHTA and FQGNSA. The CDR3 spans 15 residues. The ends were cut back, 3 bases at V and 5 bases at J, with 11 bases in the middle.

The V call is TRBV28, the J call TRBJ2-7; D is possibly TRBD2 (5 bases). The CDR3 loop spans 15 amino acids. V lost 5 bases and J lost 3, with 17 bases in between. The germline V gene has CDR1 MDHEN and CDR2 SYDVKM. The CDR3 loop reads CASSTPPPGSYEQYF. The CDR3 DNA reads TGTGCCAGCAGTACCCCCCCTCCTGGGAGCTACGAGCAGTACTTC.

The V gene is TRBV2, the J gene TRBJ2-5; perhaps TRBD1 as D (6 bases). V lost 6 bases and J 1 base, leaving 15 bases between the germline ends. The germline V gene encodes CDR1 SNHLY and CDR2 FYNNEI. This CDR3 region has 15 residues. CDR3 protein: CASSSLGGIQETQYF. DNA for the CDR3: TGTGCCAGCAGCTCCTTAGGGGGTATCCAAGAGACCCAGTACTTC.

This clone has a handful of counts. The chain employs TRBV5-1 and TRBJ1-1; a possible D gene is TRBD1 (6 bases). V gave up 2 bases and J gave up 4 bases, with 15 bases separating them. Germline V CDR1 and CDR2: SGHRS, YFSETQ. CDR3 length: 15 residues. The CDR3 region is CASSFSGEGGTEAFF. The DNA for the CDR3 is TGCGCCAGCAGCTTCTCAGGGGAAGGGGGCACTGAAGCTTTCTTT. The full variable domain, with the rest looked up from reference TRBV5-1 and TRBJ1-1, is KAGVTQTPRYLIKTRGQQVTLSCSPISGHRSVSWYQQTPGQGLQFLFEYFSETQRNKGNFPGRFSGRQFSNSRSEMNVSTLELGDSALYLCASSFSGEGGTEAFFGQGTRLTVV.

The chain links TRBV5-6 to TRBJ2-7, with no clear D. V was cut by 2 bases and J by 0 bases, with 3 bases left in between. This CDR3 spans 12 amino acids. Germline assignment: CDR1 SGHDT and CDR2 YYEEEE. The CDR3 bases are TGTGCCAGCAGCTTCGGCTCCTACGAGCAGTACTTC. It encodes CASSFGSYEQYF.

This chain uses TRBV4-2 with TRBJ2-7; perhaps TRBD2 as D (6 bases). Germline V lookup: CDR1 LGHNA, CDR2 YNFKEQ. The CDR3 consists of 16 residues. Trimming cost V 3 bases and J 1 base, with 16 bases left between them. The CDR3 DNA follows: TGTGCCAGCAGCCAGTTACTAGCTGTCAGATCCTACGAGCAGTACTTC. Translation: CASSQLLAVRSYEQYF.

This clone was seen just once. The V call is TRBV6-5, the J call TRBJ1-1, with a tentative D call TRBD1 (6 bases). The germline V gene encodes CDR1 MNHEY and CDR2 SVGAGI. The CDR3 loop spans 15 amino acids. V lost 7 bases, J lost 0 bases, and 15 bases lay in between. The CDR3 loop reads CASNHRDTMNTEAFF. The CDR3 nucleotides read TGTGCCAGCAACCACCGGGACACCATGAACACTGAAGCTTTCTTT.

This chain uses TRBV2 with TRBJ1-2, with 9 positions matching TRBD1. This CDR3 has 15 amino acids. The V gene's germline CDR1 is SNHLY and CDR2 FYNNEI. The ends lost 9 bases at V and 2 bases at J; junction bases unmatched: 10. Here the CDR3 DNA reads TGTGCCAGTTCACAGGGGGCAGGTGGGAACTATGGCTACACCTTC. This codes for CASSQGAGGNYGYTF.

This chain joins TRBV19 and TRBJ1-1; D ambiguous. Germline CDR1 and CDR2: LNHDA and SQIVND (reference sequence). Trimming left V 9 bases short and J 6 bases short, with 20 bases between. The CDR3 is made up of 14 amino acids. The CDR3: CASPKTVLGAEAFF. As DNA, the CDR3 is TGTGCCAGCCCCAAAACAGTCCTGGGAGCTGAAGCTTTCTTT.

The CDR3 nucleotides are TGCAGCGTTGATATACTAGTCCGGCGGGGGGCGAGCACAGATACGCAGTATTTT. Its protein is CSVDILVRRGASTDTQYF. The rearrangement links TRBV29-1 to TRBJ2-3, with 8 bases that match TRBD2. The J segment lost 0 bases and the V segment lost 3 bases, leaving 14 bases of the junction unmatched. Germline V gene sequence: CDR1 SQVTM, CDR2 ANQGSEA. The CDR3 spans 18 residues.

The V call is TRBV19, the J call TRBJ1-3; TRBD1 agrees at 7 bases. The CDR3 is 14 residues long. Trimming removed 5 bases from V and 0 bases from J; junction bases left unmatched: 1. From germline, CDR1 is LNHDA and CDR2 SQIVND (reference sequence). In DNA form, the CDR3 reads TGTGCCAGTAGTTGGACAGGCTCTGGAAACACCATATATTTT. This gives the protein CASSWTGSGNTIYF.

CDR3 loop: CASSLSGSYEQYF. Here the CDR3 DNA reads TGTGCCAGCAGCTTAAGCGGTTCCTACGAGCAGTACTTC. This chain joins TRBV7-9 and TRBJ2-7; D possibly corresponds to TRBD2 (5 bases). The CDR3 contains 13 residues. Germline-derived CDR1 and CDR2 are SEHNR and FQNEAQ (reference sequence). The V end lost 2 bases, the J end lost 1 base, and 6 bases lay between the germline ends.

The chain carries TRBV2 and TRBJ1-2; D perhaps matches TRBD1 (5 bases). CDR1 SNHLY and CDR2 FYNNEI come from the germline V gene. Trimming stripped 11 bases from V and 6 bases from J, with 19 bases between. The length of the CDR3 is 13 residues. The CDR3 bases are TGTGCCTCCACGCCACGCGGGGGGAATGGCTACACCTTC. Its protein is CASTPRGGNGYTF.

This chain joins TRBV19 and TRBJ1-6; D is undetermined. Trimming cost V 4 bases and J 19 bases, with 20 bases left between them. This CDR3 is built from 13 residues. Germline V CDR1 and CDR2: LNHDA, SQIVND (reference sequence). The DNA of the CDR3 is TGTGCCAGTAGTAGAACCACTGGGCACCCCAGGCACTTT. It translates to CASSRTTGHPRHF.

This clone was recorded a few times. As DNA, the CDR3 is TGTGCCAGCAGCGACGACAGGAATTCACCCCTCCACTTT. Its translation: CASSDDRNSPLHF. V and J are TRBV2 and TRBJ1-6, with TRBD1 as a possible D gene (6 bases). Trimming cost V 6 bases and J 7 bases, with 10 bases left between them. The CDR3 covers 13 residues. The germline CDR1 and CDR2 sequences are SNHLY and FYNNEI.

The table lists this clone with a count of one. V is TRBV6-1 and J is TRBJ1-5, with D perhaps TRBD1 (5 bases). CDR3 length: 16 amino acids. The V end was cut by 3 bases, the J end by 0 bases, with 12 bases between. Germline lookup yields CDR1 MNHNS and CDR2 SASEGT. The CDR3 region is CASSDPQANSNQPQHF. CDR3 coding DNA: TGTGCCAGCAGTGACCCACAGGCCAATAGCAATCAGCCCCAGCATTTT.

A few counts support this clone. The chain employs TRBV7-9 and TRBJ2-7; D gene unclear. The CDR3 runs to 11 residues. V was cut by 5 bases and J by 4 bases, with 6 bases left in between. Germline V CDR1 and CDR2: SEHNR, FQNEAQ (reference sequence). The CDR3 here is CASSAEYEQYF. The CDR3 nucleotides read TGTGCCAGCAGCGCGGAATACGAGCAGTACTTC.

With respect to this clone: The sample contains more than one DNA sequence encoding this CDR3. The chain uses TRBV15 and TRBJ1-3; 11 bases are shared with TRBD1. The trim removed 3 bases at V and 4 bases at J, leaving 2 bases unmatched. CDR1 and CDR2 (germline): LNHNV, YYDKDF (reference sequence). The CDR3 consists of 15 residues. CDR3: CATSRDRGLGNTIYF. In DNA form, the CDR3 reads TGTGCCACCAGCAGGGACAGGGGGCTAGGAAACACCATATATTTT.

V usage is TRBV29-1 and J usage is TRBJ1-2; D perhaps matches TRBD1 (5 bases). V lost 5 bases to trimming and J lost 4 bases, with 23 bases between them. Germline assignment: CDR1 SQVTM and CDR2 ANQGSEA. The length of the CDR3 is 16 residues. This CDR3 is CSVFIDPGTGPYGYTF. The CDR3 coding sequence is TGCAGCGTTTTTATTGATCCGGGGACTGGTCCCTATGGCTACACCTTC.

V and J are TRBV9 and TRBJ2-7; D possibly corresponds to TRBD2 (6 bases). CDR1 is SGDLS and CDR2 is YYNGEE in the germline V gene. The CDR3 is made up of 15 amino acids. V dropped 4 bases and J dropped 6 bases, with 20 bases sitting between them. The CDR3 DNA is TGTGCCAGCAGCCCCTCGACCCTCGGGGACTCCGAGCAGTACTTC. This gives the protein CASSPSTLGDSEQYF.

This chain connects TRBV2 to TRBJ1-1; 7 bases line up with TRBD1. The CDR3 length is 14 residues. Germline assignment: CDR1 SNHLY and CDR2 FYNNEI. Losses at the gene ends were 3 bases for V and 1 base for J; bases not matched to a gene: 2. The CDR3 region is CASSDQGENTEAFF. The CDR3 DNA follows: TGTGCCAGCAGTGACCAGGGGGAGAACACTGAAGCTTTCTTT. The entire variable domain, with the rest obtained from reference TRBV2 and TRBJ1-1, is as follows: EPEVTQTPSHQVTQMGQEVILRCVPISNHLYFYWYRQILGQKVEFLVSFYNNEISEKSEIFDDQFSVERPDGSNFTLKIRSTKLEDSAMYFCASSDQGENTEAFFGQGTRLTVV.

This chain connects TRBV19 to TRBJ1-2; no firm D call. From germline, CDR1 is LNHDA and CDR2 SQIVND (reference sequence). This CDR3 spans 14 amino acids. The V end lost 6 bases, the J end lost 2 bases, and 13 bases lay between the germline ends. The CDR3 DNA reads as TGTGCCAGTAGCCCGCAGCGCTCAAACTATGGCTACACCTTC. Residues: CASSPQRSNYGYTF.